Below are 19 T cell receptor beta chains sequenced from a single sample in a study of technical replicates of blood from a handful of donors. Assay: immunoSEQ multiplex PCR; the TCRdb copy retains only in-frame clones and omits some. The sample records around 84,000 clones, nearly 98% being singletons. The sample comprised T cells isolated from PBMCs. These TCRs come from a human donor in good health.

The chain is built from TRBV4-1 and TRBJ1-5, with 7 positions matching TRBD1. With 1 base clipped from V and 4 bases from J, the junction kept 16 bases outside the gene matches. The CDR3 length is 19 residues. Germline V gene lookup returns CDR1 MGHRA and CDR2 YSYEKL. This CDR3 reads CASSQGGVGGQSPNQPQHF. CDR3 coding DNA: TGCGCCAGCAGCCAAGGAGGAGTAGGGGGCCAGTCTCCGAATCAGCCCCAGCATTTT.

This clone was found once. The chain has TRBV6-1 and TRBJ1-1; D is ambiguous. The CDR3 extends over 14 amino acids. Germline V CDR1 and CDR2: MNHNS, SASEGT. V was trimmed by 4 bases and J by 6 bases, leaving 15 bases between them. For the CDR3, the DNA is TGTGCCAGCAGTGGCGAGGTGCTCAATCCTGAAGCTTTCTTT. The encoded protein is CASSGEVLNPEAFF.

The chain combines TRBV10-1 with TRBJ2-5; 8 nucleotides align to TRBD1. The V segment lost 6 bases and the J segment 5 bases; nucleotides outside the gene matches: 8. The CDR3 spans 14 residues. In germline, CDR1 is WNHNN, CDR2 SYGVQD (reference sequence). In DNA form, the CDR3 reads TGCGCCAGCAGACCGCCGGACAGGGATGAGACCCAGTACTTC. Protein product: CASRPPDRDETQYF.

The count of this clone is one. The chain combines TRBV19 with TRBJ2-3; TRBD1 matches 8 bases. The CDR3 has 15 residues. The V and J ends lost 4 bases and 0 bases, in that order; junction bases with no gene match: 3. From germline, CDR1 is LNHDA and CDR2 SQIVND (reference sequence). The CDR3 region has the DNA TGTGCCAGTAGTAAAGGGACAGGAAGCACAGATACGCAGTATTTT. It specifies CASSKGTGSTDTQYF.

The chain combines TRBV28 with TRBJ1-2; D is perhaps TRBD1 (5 bases). The germline V gene encodes CDR1 MDHEN and CDR2 SYDVKM. V was cut by 0 bases and J by 1 base, with 15 bases left in between. This CDR3 is built from 17 residues. The CDR3 bases are TGTGCCAGCAGTTTATGGATAGCAGGGCGACTTAACTATGGCTACACCTTC. It codes for CASSLWIAGRLNYGYTF.

The J gene is TRBJ1-1, the V gene TRBV7-9, with D maybe TRBD1 (5 bases). V shed 5 bases and J shed 4 bases, with 11 bases lying between them. The CDR3 is 13 amino acids. Per germline, CDR1 SEHNR and CDR2 FQNEAQ (reference sequence). In DNA form, the CDR3 reads TGTGCCAGCAGCCAACACGGGGGCACTGAAGCTTTCTTT. It is translated as CASSQHGGTEAFF.

Only one count was recorded for this clone. The CDR3 region has the DNA TGTGCCAGCAGCCAAGATAAGGGGGAGGGTCAGCCCCAGCATTTT. It translates to CASSQDKGEGQPQHF. This sequence joins TRBV14 and TRBJ1-5; the D gene is possibly TRBD1 (6 bases). Germline-derived CDR1 and CDR2 are SGHDN and FVKESK. V shed 0 bases and J shed 6 bases, with 12 bases lying between them. The CDR3 runs 15 residues. The full variable domain, its missing parts supplied by reference TRBV14 and TRBJ1-5, is EAGVTQFPSHSVIEKGQTVTLRCDPISGHDNLYWYRRVMGKEIKFLLHFVKESKQDESGMPNNRFLAERTGGTYSTLKVQPAELEDSGVYFCASSQDKGEGQPQHFGDGTRLSIL.

CDR3 region: CASSQVGQLEYEQYF. DNA for the CDR3: TGCGCCAGCAGCCAAGTGGGACAGTTGGAGTACGAGCAGTACTTC. This chain joins TRBV4-1 and TRBJ2-7; the match to TRBD1 covers 7 bases. Germline loops: CDR1 MGHRA, CDR2 YSYEKL. After removal of 1 base from V and 4 bases from J, the junction contained 7 bases not matched to a gene. The CDR3 totals 15 residues.

J is TRBJ1-4 and V is TRBV7-9; maybe TRBD1 (6 bases). Germline V gene sequence: CDR1 SEHNR, CDR2 FQNEAQ (reference sequence). The V end was cut by 5 bases, the J end by 4 bases, with 14 bases between. This CDR3 is built from 15 residues. This CDR3 is CASSDRTVDNEKLFF. The CDR3 bases are TGTGCCAGCAGCGACCGGACAGTAGATAATGAAAAACTGTTTTTT.

V usage is TRBV2 and J usage is TRBJ2-3; possible D gene TRBD1, 5 bases. The germline V gene encodes CDR1 SNHLY and CDR2 FYNNEI. CDR3 size: 15 residues. Trimming removed 6 bases at V and 7 bases at J, with 20 bases between. CDR3 sequence reads: CASRPRGGGTYTQYF. The CDR3 DNA reads TGTGCCAGCAGACCTAGGGGTGGTGGCACGTATACGCAGTATTTT.

The chain employs TRBV18 and TRBJ2-1; 7 bases map to TRBD2. In germline, CDR1 is KGHSH, CDR2 LQKENI. There are 15 residues in the CDR3. J was trimmed by 5 bases and V by 6 bases; bases with no gene match: 10. The CDR3 here is CASSPVLGGNNEQFF. DNA of the CDR3: TGTGCCAGCTCCCCAGTACTGGGGGGGAACAATGAGCAGTTCTTC.

This clone was recorded only once. The chain is built from TRBV2 and TRBJ2-1, with D possibly matching TRBD1 (6 bases). Germline V gene sequence: CDR1 SNHLY, CDR2 FYNNEI. This CDR3 has 15 amino acids. The V gene lost 3 bases and the J gene lost 2 bases, with 11 bases spanning the gap. CDR3 protein: CASSDASGAYNEQFF. The CDR3, as DNA: TGTGCCAGCAGTGATGCTTCAGGGGCCTACAATGAGCAGTTCTTC.

The V call is TRBV29-1, the J call TRBJ1-2; TRBD1 agrees at 8 bases. V lost 4 bases and J lost 3; bases outside the gene matches: 10. Germline values: CDR1 SQVTM, CDR2 ANQGSEA. CDR3 length: 15 amino acids. The CDR3: CSVGGQEEEYYGYTF. The CDR3 bases are TGCAGCGTTGGGGGACAGGAAGAGGAATACTATGGCTACACCTTC.

The chain employs TRBV11-1 and TRBJ2-2; D possibly corresponds to TRBD2 (6 bases). The CDR3 is made up of 18 amino acids. Between the trimmed V and J ends, which lost 0 bases and 6 bases, there was a span of 20 bases. The V gene's germline CDR1 is SGHAT and CDR2 FQDESV (reference sequence). CDR3 protein: CASSLALNAGPHPGELFF. The CDR3 DNA reads TGTGCCAGCAGCTTAGCGCTAAATGCGGGACCCCACCCCGGGGAGCTGTTTTTT.

The genes are TRBV5-1 and TRBJ1-5, with D unresolved. Trimming removed 2 bases from V and 10 bases from J, with 13 bases in between. CDR1 SGHRS and CDR2 YFSETQ come from the germline V gene. The CDR3 length is 13 residues. CDR3 nucleotide sequence: TGCGCCAGCAGCTTTCAGGTCTCTGGCCCCCAGCATTTT. Encoded protein: CASSFQVSGPQHF.

The gene calls are TRBV10-1 and TRBJ1-1; possibly TRBD1 for D (5 bases). CDR3 length: 17 amino acids. V was clipped by 0 bases and J by 0 bases, with 14 bases between them. Germline CDR1 and CDR2: WNHNN and SYGVQD (reference sequence). CDR3 amino acids: CASSESGREGMNTEAFF. The CDR3 DNA reads TGCGCCAGCAGTGAGTCGGGCAGGGAGGGGATGAACACTGAAGCTTTCTTT.

The rearrangement uses TRBV19 and TRBJ2-1; the match to TRBD2 covers 11 bases. After removal of 8 bases from V and 3 bases from J, the junction contained 12 bases not matched to a gene. Germline V CDR1 and CDR2: LNHDA, SQIVND (reference sequence). There are 17 residues in the CDR3. CDR3 sequence reads: CASRSLGLADHYNEQFF. DNA for the CDR3: TGTGCCAGTCGATCGCTGGGACTAGCGGACCACTACAATGAGCAGTTCTTC.

The rearrangement links TRBV2 to TRBJ2-1; 7 positions match TRBD2. V lost 2 bases, J lost 3 bases, and 4 bases stayed unmatched. The CDR3 runs 15 residues. Germline CDR1 and CDR2: SNHLY and FYNNEI. CDR3 loop: CASSERLADYNEQFF. CDR3 DNA: TGTGCCAGCAGTGAAAGGCTAGCGGACTACAATGAGCAGTTCTTC.

The rearrangement links TRBV7-6 to TRBJ2-1, with a tentative D call TRBD2 (6 bases). The CDR3 sequence is 13 residues long. V lost 8 bases and J 5 bases, leaving 13 bases between the germline ends. Germline CDR1 SGHVS, CDR2 FNYEAQ. CDR3 sequence (DNA): TGTGCCAGCTCCCAAGGCGGGGACAATGAGCAGTTCTTC. Translation: CASSQGGDNEQFF.